This T cell receptor beta chain was captured in a study of response to subunit inactivated influenza vaccine. General study points: Each seasonal flu vaccination may recruit only limited new T cells, authors suggested.

TCRdb passed the RT-PCR reads through MiXCR, listing each CDR3 protein once. The repertoire holds 150,000 or so distinct CDR3 sequences, with about 10% as singletons. The CDR3 is made up of 13 amino acids. V lost 2 bases and J 6 bases, leaving 10 bases between the germline ends. Ten or more counts support this clonotype. As yet, its antigen is unknown. The TCR sequence derives from a man between 50 and 69 years old who received an inactivated influenza vaccine. This chain connects TRBV12-3 or TRBV12-4 to TRBJ1-1; a weak D match, TRBD1 (5 bases). The material sequenced was CD8+ T cells sorted from PBMCs, taken less than 30 months after vaccination. The CDR3 here is CASSLSLGAEAFF. In DNA, the CDR3 is TGTGCCAGCAGTTTAAGTCTGGGGGCTGAAGCTTTCTTT.